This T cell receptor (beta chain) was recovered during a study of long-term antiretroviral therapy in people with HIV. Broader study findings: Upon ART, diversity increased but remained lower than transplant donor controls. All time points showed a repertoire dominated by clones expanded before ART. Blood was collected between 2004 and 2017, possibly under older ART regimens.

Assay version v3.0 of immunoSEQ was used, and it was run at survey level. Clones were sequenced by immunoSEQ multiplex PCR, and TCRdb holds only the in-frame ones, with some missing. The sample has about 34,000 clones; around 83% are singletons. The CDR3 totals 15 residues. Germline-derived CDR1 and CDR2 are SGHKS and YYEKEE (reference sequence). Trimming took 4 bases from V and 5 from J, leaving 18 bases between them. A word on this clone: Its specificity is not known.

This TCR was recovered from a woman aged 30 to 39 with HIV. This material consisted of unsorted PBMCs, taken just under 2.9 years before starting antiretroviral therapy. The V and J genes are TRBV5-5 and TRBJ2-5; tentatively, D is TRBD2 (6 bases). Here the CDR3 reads CASSVQQRGGETQYF. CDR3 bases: TGTGCCAGCAGCGTACAACAAAGGGGAGGCGAGACCCAGTACTTC.